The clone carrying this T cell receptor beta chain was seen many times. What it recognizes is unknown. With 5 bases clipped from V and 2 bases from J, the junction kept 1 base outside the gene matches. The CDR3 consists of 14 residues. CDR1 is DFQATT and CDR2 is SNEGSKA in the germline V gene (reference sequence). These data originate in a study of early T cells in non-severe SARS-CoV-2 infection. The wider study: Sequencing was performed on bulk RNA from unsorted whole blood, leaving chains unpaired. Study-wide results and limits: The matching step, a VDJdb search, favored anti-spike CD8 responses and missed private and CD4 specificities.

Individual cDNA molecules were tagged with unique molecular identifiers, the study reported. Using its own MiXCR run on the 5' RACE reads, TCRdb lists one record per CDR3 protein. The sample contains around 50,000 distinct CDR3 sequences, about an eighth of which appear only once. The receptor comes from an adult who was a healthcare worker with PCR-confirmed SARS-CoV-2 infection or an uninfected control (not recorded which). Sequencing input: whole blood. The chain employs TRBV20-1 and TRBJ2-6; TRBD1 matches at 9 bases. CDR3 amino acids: CSAGDRAGANVLTF. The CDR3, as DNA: TGCAGTGCTGGGGACAGGGCTGGGGCCAACGTCCTGACTTTC.